Presented here are 24 T cell receptor beta chains from one specimen sequenced in a study of blood T cell repertoires in COVID-19. Produced via immunoSEQ multiplex PCR; TCRdb's table is partial and in-frame only. This repertoire shows roughly 160,000 clones, roughly nine tenths found once; its top ten account for about 26%. The sample taken for sequencing was peripheral blood. The source of these receptors is a man in his 60s with acute or convalescent COVID-19.

This sequence joins TRBV7-3 and TRBJ2-3; 9 nucleotides align to TRBD2. Germline V gene lookup returns CDR1 SGHTA and CDR2 FQGTGA. V gave up 2 bases and J gave up 5 bases; unmatched junction bases: 5. The CDR3 extends over 15 amino acids. Here the CDR3 DNA reads TGTGCCAGCAGCTTAGGCGGGGGGGCGGTAGATACGCAGTATTTT. Protein product: CASSLGGGAVDTQYF.

CDR3 residues: CASSSAGGWNEQFF. The DNA of the CDR3 is TGTGCCAGCAGCTCCGCGGGGGGGTGGAATGAGCAGTTCTTC. The V call is TRBV7-2, the J call TRBJ2-1; 9 nucleotides line up with TRBD2. The V gene's germline CDR1 is SGHTA and CDR2 FQGNSA. The V segment lost 4 bases and the J segment 7 bases; nucleotides outside the gene matches: 5. This CDR3 has 14 residues.

The chain combines TRBV5-5 with TRBJ2-1; TRBD2 aligns across 10 bases. J was trimmed by 7 bases and V by 4 bases; bases with no gene match: 17. CDR1 and CDR2 from the germline V gene are SGHKS and YYEKEE (reference sequence). This CDR3 has 18 amino acids. This CDR3 is CASSHTGLAYLSANEQFF. CDR3 sequence (DNA): TGTGCCAGCAGCCACACGGGACTAGCGTACCTTAGTGCGAATGAGCAGTTCTTC.

V is TRBV3-1 (or the pseudogene TRBV3-2) and J is TRBJ1-4; a possible D gene is TRBD1 (6 bases). Looked up from germline, CDR1 is LGHDT and CDR2 is YNNKEL (reference sequence). The V and J ends lost 4 bases and 2 bases respectively, with 14 bases between them. The CDR3 covers 16 residues. CDR3 in amino acids: CASSLNRVVTNEKLFF. CDR3 in DNA: TGTGCCAGCAGCCTAAACAGGGTTGTCACTAATGAAAAACTGTTTTTT.

The chain couples TRBV7-6 to TRBJ1-6; TRBD1 is a possible D gene (5 bases). The germline V gene encodes CDR1 SGHVS and CDR2 FNYEAQ. Trimming took 4 bases from V and 10 from J, leaving 17 bases between them. The CDR3 spans 15 residues. The CDR3 DNA follows: TGTGCCAGCAGCTCGGATACAGCGGGGGGATCACCCCTCCACTTT. It translates to CASSSDTAGGSPLHF.

V gene TRBV28 combines with J gene TRBJ2-1; D gene ambiguous. Germline CDR1 is MDHEN and CDR2 is SYDVKM. With 0 bases removed from V and 1 base from J, the gap between germline ends came to 7 bases. The CDR3 has 15 amino acids. The CDR3 nucleotides are TGTGCCAGCAGTTTATGGCGGAGTTCCTACAATGAGCAGTTCTTC. Its protein is CASSLWRSSYNEQFF.

The chain links TRBV24-1 to TRBJ1-2; D might be TRBD1 (6 bases). From germline, CDR1 is KGHDR and CDR2 SFDVKD. V gave up 6 bases and J gave up 4 bases, with 14 bases separating them. This CDR3 contains 14 residues. CDR3: CATSRGAELYGYTF. In nucleotides, the CDR3 is TGTGCCACCAGTCGGGGGGCGGAACTCTATGGCTACACCTTC.

The chain couples TRBV7-6 to TRBJ2-7; D possibly corresponds to TRBD2 (7 bases). CDR3 length: 17 residues. Trimming removed 0 bases from V and 7 bases from J, with 22 bases in between. Germline V gene data show CDR1 as SGHVS and CDR2 as FNYEAQ. The DNA for the CDR3 is TGTGCCAGCAGCTTAGCAGCAGGGGTAGCGGGTTCCTCGGAGCAGTACTTC. It translates to CASSLAAGVAGSSEQYF. Looking up the rest from reference TRBV7-6 and TRBJ2-7 gives the full variable domain: GAGVSQSPRYKVTKRGQDVALRCDPISGHVSLYWYRQALGQGPEFLTYFNYEAQQDKSGLPNDRFSAERPEGSISTLTIQRTEQRDSAMYRCASSLAAGVAGSSEQYFGPGTRLTVT.

The CDR3 DNA reads TGCGCCAGCAGCTTGGGCTCGGGGTACGAAGGGTTTTTGGAGGCTTTCTTT. Amino acid sequence: CASSLGSGYEGFLEAFF. The rearrangement uses TRBV5-1 and TRBJ1-1; D gene ambiguous. Germline-derived CDR1 and CDR2 are SGHRS and YFSETQ. Trimming pared 0 bases from V and 11 bases from J, leaving 26 bases between. The CDR3 totals 17 residues.

This clone occurred a few times. This sequence joins TRBV12-5 and TRBJ1-1; no clear D. Trimming shortened V by 7 bases and J by 2 bases, and 8 bases separated the two germline ends. Germline CDR1 is LGHNT and CDR2 is FRNRAP. CDR3 length: 12 amino acids. The CDR3 sequence: CASAEGNTEAFF. CDR3 nucleotide sequence: TGTGCTAGTGCGGAGGGTAACACTGAAGCTTTCTTT. The variable domain in full, completed from reference TRBV12-5 and TRBJ1-1, reads DARVTQTPRHKVTEMGQEVTMRCQPILGHNTVFWYRQTMMQGLELLAYFRNRAPLDDSGMPKDRFSAEMPDATLATLKIQPSEPRDSAVYFCASAEGNTEAFFGQGTRLTVV.

This clone occurred a few times. The chain is built from TRBV21-1 and TRBJ1-1; the listed D gene, TRBD1, was not tested against the DNA. TRBV21-1 is a listed pseudogene. The CDR3 is made up of 16 amino acids. CDR3 coding DNA: TGTGCCAGCACCATAACTCGATCCGGGACAGGGGAGATGGCTTTCTTT. Translation gives CASTITRSGTGEMAFF.

The rearrangement joins TRBV29-1 to TRBJ1-5; 7 bases align to TRBD1. CDR1 SQVTM and CDR2 ANQGSEA come from the germline V gene. Trimming cost V 6 bases and J 0 bases; bases outside gene matches: 14. The CDR3 runs to 17 residues. In nucleotides, the CDR3 is TGCAGCGTGTTACTATACCGGGACAGAAATAGCAATCAGCCCCAGCATTTT. Translation: CSVLLYRDRNSNQPQHF. Using reference TRBV29-1 and TRBJ1-5 for the parts outside the CDR3, the full variable domain is SAVISQKPSRDICQRGTSLTIQCQVDSQVTMMFWYRQQPGQSLTLIATANQGSEATYESGFVIDKFPISRPNLTFSTLTVSNMSPEDSSIYLCSVLLYRDRNSNQPQHFGDGTRLSIL.

The J gene is TRBJ2-7, the V gene TRBV6-6; possible D gene TRBD1, 5 bases. Looked up from germline, CDR1 is MNHNY and CDR2 is SVGAGI (reference sequence). The V and J ends lost 11 bases and 5 bases respectively, with 19 bases between them. This CDR3 is 13 amino acids long. CDR3 residues: CAGRQGRMDEQYV. DNA of the CDR3: TGTGCCGGCCGGCAGGGCAGAATGGACGAGCAGTACGTC.

Note on this clone: Other nucleotide sequences in the sample specify the same CDR3. The chain carries TRBV30 and TRBJ1-5; 11 bases are shared with TRBD1. The length of the CDR3 is 13 residues. V lost 5 bases, J lost 4 bases, and 1 base stayed unmatched. From germline, CDR1 is GTSNPN and CDR2 SVGIG (reference sequence). The DNA for the CDR3 is TGTGCCTGGGGGACAGGGGGGAATCAGCCCCAGCATTTT. Its protein is CAWGTGGNQPQHF.

V gene TRBV5-1 combines with J gene TRBJ1-2; 9 bases line up with TRBD1. V shed 3 bases and J 6 bases; nucleotides not matched to a gene: 6. The CDR3 has 14 residues. Looked up from germline, CDR1 is SGHRS and CDR2 is YFSETQ. Here the CDR3 reads CASSWMTGGDGYTF. In DNA, the CDR3 is TGCGCCAGCAGCTGGATGACAGGGGGAGATGGCTACACCTTC.

The chain couples TRBV7-6 to TRBJ1-6, with D unclear. The V end lost 5 bases, the J end lost 11 bases, and 10 bases lay between the germline ends. Germline V CDR1 and CDR2: SGHVS, FNYEAQ. The CDR3 is 12 amino acids. In DNA form, the CDR3 reads TGTGCCAGCAGCGGGCGAGGGACACCCCTCCACTTT. Amino acids: CASSGRGTPLHF.

The chain joins TRBV9 to TRBJ2-1; 11 nucleotides agree with TRBD2. This CDR3 has 14 residues. The germline V gene encodes CDR1 SGDLS and CDR2 YYNGEE. J was trimmed by 11 bases and V by 4 bases; bases with no gene match: 8. This CDR3 reads CASSPDGLAGQQFF. The DNA of the CDR3 is TGTGCCAGCAGCCCCGATGGACTAGCGGGCCAGCAGTTCTTC.

This chain joins TRBV19 and TRBJ2-2, with 8 nucleotides matching TRBD2. V lost 8 bases and J lost 4; bases outside the gene matches: 6. Germline lookup yields CDR1 LNHDA and CDR2 SQIVND (reference sequence). The CDR3 consists of 14 residues. Here the CDR3 DNA reads TGTGCCAGTTTATCCCGGGGGGGCACCGGGGAGCTGTTTTTT. Residues: CASLSRGGTGELFF.

This rearrangement joins TRBV19 to TRBJ2-5; D gene uncertain. V was shortened by 3 bases and J by 7 bases, with 9 bases between the two germline ends. The germline V gene has CDR1 LNHDA and CDR2 SQIVND (reference sequence). CDR3 length: 12 residues. CDR3 bases: TGTGCCAGTAGTATCCCCGGTGTGACCCAGTACTTC. It specifies CASSIPGVTQYF. Filled out from reference TRBV19 and TRBJ2-5, the complete variable domain reads DGGITQSPKYLFRKEGQNVTLSCEQNLNHDAMYWYRQDPGQGLRLIYYSQIVNDFQKGDIAEGYSVSREKKESFPLTVTSAQKNPTAFYLCASSIPGVTQYFGPGTRLLVL.

This chain joins TRBV12-5 and TRBJ2-1; TRBD1 aligns across 7 bases. V was pared by 6 bases and J by 8 bases, with 19 bases of the junction left unmatched. The CDR3 contains 17 residues. Germline CDR1 and CDR2: LGHNT and FRNRAP. CDR3: CASGFAPTGQVVHEQFF. The CDR3, as DNA: TGTGCTAGTGGCTTTGCCCCAACAGGACAGGTTGTGCATGAGCAGTTCTTC.

The rearrangement uses TRBV4-2 and TRBJ2-1; D uncertain. The CDR3 sequence is 14 residues long. Trimming cost V 1 base and J 5 bases, with 9 bases left between them. Per germline, CDR1 LGHNA and CDR2 YNFKEQ. CDR3 nucleotides: TGTGCCAGCAGCCAAGGAGCCAGCGACAATGAGCAGTTCTTC. Translated: CASSQGASDNEQFF.

This clone has a handful of counts. The chain is built from TRBV5-8 and TRBJ2-1; the D gene is possibly TRBD1 (5 bases). V shed 3 bases and J shed 0 bases, with 10 bases lying between them. There are 15 residues in the CDR3. The germline CDR1 and CDR2 sequences are SGHTS and YDEGEE. This chain's CDR3 is CASSSGDSSYNEQFF. The DNA of the CDR3 is TGTGCCAGCAGCTCGGGCGACAGCTCCTACAATGAGCAGTTCTTC.

In this sample, this clone turned up once. The V gene is TRBV10-3, the J gene TRBJ2-3; possibly TRBD2 for D (6 bases). Germline CDR1 and CDR2: ENHRY and SYGVKD. Trimming took off 7 bases at V and 2 bases at J, with 13 bases between the two ends. This CDR3 has 14 amino acids. The DNA of the CDR3 is TGTGCCATCACGCGGGACTCAAACACAGATACGCAGTATTTT. The encoded protein is CAITRDSNTDTQYF.

A single count supports this clone. The chain is built from TRBV19 and TRBJ2-3, with D perhaps TRBD2 (5 bases). The CDR3 has 17 residues. Between the trimmed V and J ends, which lost 5 bases and 1 base, there was a span of 19 bases. Germline loops: CDR1 LNHDA, CDR2 SQIVND (reference sequence). As DNA, the CDR3 is TGTGCCAGTAGTCCCTCCGTGTGGCGAGCGGGCACAGATACGCAGTATTTT. Protein: CASSPSVWRAGTDTQYF.